The present TCR beta chain was sequenced within a study of T cells after posttransplantation cyclophosphamide. Findings of the study overall: Donor-recipient repertoire similarity was low at 1-2 months, rising over year one.

Assay used: immunoSEQ multiplex PCR; TCRdb lists only in-frame clones, some missing. The top ten clones hold roughly 3.1% of a sample with about 52,000 clones, around 94% of them seen once. In its sample, this clone was seen once. Its specificity is unknown. The related graft donor's blood sample was taken on the day of bone marrow donation. The specimen was PBMCs. The sequence derives from a woman under 40 in good health and a related stem cell transplant donor.

DNA for the CDR3: TGTGCCAGCAGCCAAACCCAGGAGGGGGGCTACACCTTC. The encoded protein is CASSQTQEGGYTF. This chain uses TRBV6-1 with TRBJ1-2, with D possibly matching TRBD1 (5 bases). Deletions cut 6 bases from V and 8 bases from J, with 16 bases between. Per the germline V gene, CDR1 is MNHNS and CDR2 is SASEGT. The CDR3 runs to 13 residues.